This passage covers 2 T cell receptor beta chains from one sample sequenced in a study of T cells in Graves' hyperthyroidism and ophthalmopathy. Researchers amplified the TCR beta CDR3 regions from RNA transcripts. The HTBI set primed first-round TCR CDR3 RT-PCR. TCRdb re-analysed the multiplex PCR reads in MiXCR, keeping a single row per CDR3 protein. In the table there are about 760,000 distinct CDR3 sequences, around a third of which are singletons. Sequencing was done on a sample of blood. These receptors came from a woman aged 35 to 49 with Graves' hyperthyroidism.

This chain connects TRBV2 to TRBJ1-6; TRBD1 matches at 8 bases. Germline values: CDR1 SNHLY, CDR2 FYNNEI. J gave up 10 bases and V 6 bases, and 14 bases lay outside the gene matches. CDR3 length: 16 amino acids. The CDR3 coding sequence is TGTGCCAGCAGCCGGACAGGGATTACTTTGGGGTCACCCCTCCACTTT. This gives the protein CASSRTGITLGSPLHF.

V is TRBV19 and J is TRBJ1-1; possible D gene TRBD1, 6 bases. This CDR3 is 15 amino acids long. Germline CDR1 and CDR2: LNHDA and SQIVND (reference sequence). V was trimmed by 10 bases and J by 1 base, leaving 19 bases between them. CDR3 in DNA: TGTGCCACCCATATCGGGGGCAGGGCGAACACTGAAGCTTTCTTT. Translating it yields CATHIGGRANTEAFF.